A single sample gave rise to the 24 T cell receptor beta chains below, sequenced in a study of T-cell memory formation after mild COVID-19. TCRdb itself ran the 5' RACE reads through MiXCR, one entry per CDR3 protein. The top ten hold about 15% of the sample, which has roughly 130,000 distinct CDR3 sequences, 15% to 20% seen once. Sample: PBMCs or a T cell subset sorted from them (not recorded which). All receptors come from an adult woman who had mild COVID-19 (a few samples of this study predate the infection). Cell type and time point are not known.

This chain joins TRBV21-1 and TRBJ2-7; the table gives TRBD1 as D, unverified against the DNA. TRBV21-1 is designated a pseudogene. The CDR3 loop spans 17 amino acids. In nucleotides, the CDR3 is TGTGCCAGCAGCGCCTCACTGTCAGGCCGCAGGGCCTACGAGCAGTACTTC. This sequence encodes CASSASLSGRRAYEQYF.

This clonotype appeared a few times. This chain joins TRBV7-9 and TRBJ2-5; D is uncertain. Germline V gene data show CDR1 as SEHNR and CDR2 as FQNEAQ (reference sequence). Trimming stripped 5 bases from V and 10 bases from J, with 17 bases between. CDR3 length: 13 amino acids. CDR3 protein: CASSRSEVGNQYF. The DNA for the CDR3 is TGTGCCAGCAGCCGATCTGAGGTGGGAAACCAGTACTTC.

This clonotype was seen a few times. The J gene is TRBJ1-5, the V gene TRBV7-3; unclear D gene. The CDR3 extends over 13 amino acids. Per germline, CDR1 SGHTA and CDR2 FQGTGA. V gave up 5 bases and J gave up 5 bases, with 10 bases separating them. The CDR3 is CASSPRPDQPQHF. Here the CDR3 DNA reads TGTGCCAGCAGCCCAAGGCCGGATCAGCCCCAGCATTTT.

This clonotype has just a few counts. The J gene is TRBJ2-3, the V gene TRBV5-1; TRBD2 matches 7 bases. Germline values: CDR1 SGHRS, CDR2 YFSETQ. This CDR3 has 15 amino acids. Trimming cost V 2 bases and J 5 bases; bases outside gene matches: 8. CDR3 loop: CASSFTTSREDTQYF. In nucleotides, the CDR3 is TGCGCCAGCAGCTTCACGACTAGCCGGGAAGATACGCAGTATTTT.

This chain uses TRBV5-1 with TRBJ2-7; D remains unclear. With 0 bases removed from V and 0 bases from J, the gap between germline ends came to 10 bases. The germline V gene has CDR1 SGHRS and CDR2 YFSETQ. This CDR3 contains 15 residues. CDR3: CASSLAGYSSYEQYF. In DNA, the CDR3 is TGCGCCAGCAGCTTGGCCGGGTATAGCTCCTACGAGCAGTACTTC.

This clonotype was picked up a small number of times. V gene TRBV4-2 combines with J gene TRBJ2-1, with a weak D call TRBD2 (6 bases). The V end was cut by 4 bases, the J end by 9 bases, with 16 bases between. CDR3 length: 14 amino acids. Germline V gives CDR1 LGHNA, CDR2 YNFKEQ. The CDR3, as DNA: TGTGCCAGCAGCCGACCGGGGGAACCGGGTGAGCAGTTCTTC. It specifies CASSRPGEPGEQFF.

The table lists this clonotype with a few counts. The V gene is TRBV7-2, the J gene TRBJ2-6; 7 bases match TRBD2. Germline V CDR1 and CDR2: SGHTA, FQGNSA. J gave up 12 bases and V 8 bases, and 4 bases lay outside the gene matches. The CDR3 spans 11 residues. The CDR3 DNA reads TGTGCCAGCGGGACGGGAGGCGTCCTGACTTTC. This translates into CASGTGGVLTF.

A few counts support this clonotype. The chain joins TRBV5-1 to TRBJ2-3; 9 bases match TRBD2. Germline CDR1 and CDR2: SGHRS and YFSETQ. J was trimmed by 3 bases and V by 0 bases; bases with no gene match: 5. CDR3 length equals 16 residues. This chain's CDR3 is CASSLEGTSFTDTQYF. Written as DNA, the CDR3 is TGCGCCAGCAGCTTGGAAGGGACTAGCTTTACAGATACGCAGTATTTT.

This clonotype was detected many times. The rearrangement joins TRBV29-1 to TRBJ2-7, with D perhaps matching TRBD1 (6 bases). Germline CDR1 reads SQVTM; CDR2 reads ANQGSEA. This CDR3 has 12 amino acids. V was shortened by 7 bases and J by 0 bases, with 10 bases between the two germline ends. The DNA of the CDR3 is TGCAGCGGGGGGACAAACTCCTACGAGCAGTACTTC. This codes for CSGGTNSYEQYF.

This clonotype was recorded at least ten times. The chain employs TRBV27 and TRBJ2-3; no clear D. CDR3 length: 15 residues. Between the trimmed V and J ends, which lost 3 bases and 0 bases, there was a span of 10 bases. CDR1 and CDR2 (germline): MNHEY, SMNVEV (reference sequence). The CDR3 sequence is CASSFSRRSTDTQYF. CDR3 coding DNA: TGTGCCAGCAGTTTTTCGAGAAGAAGCACAGATACGCAGTATTTT.

This clonotype was counted a few times. The chain combines TRBV6-1 with TRBJ1-2; 7 nucleotides agree with TRBD1. The V and J ends lost 6 bases and 1 base, in that order; junction bases with no gene match: 8. CDR3 length: 15 amino acids. Germline V gene sequence: CDR1 MNHNS, CDR2 SASEGT. The CDR3 DNA is TGTGCCAGCAGGGTAGAGGGACAGTTTAACTATGGCTACACCTTC. The encoded protein is CASRVEGQFNYGYTF.

This clonotype was seen a few times. The CDR3 region is CASSLGTLGVEKLFF. The CDR3 bases are TGTGCCAGCAGCTTAGGTACTCTTGGCGTTGAAAAACTGTTTTTT. The chain is built from TRBV7-8 and TRBJ1-4; D uncertain. CDR1 is SGHVS, CDR2 FQNEAQ, per germline. This CDR3 spans 15 amino acids. V was pared by 1 base and J by 7 bases, with 13 bases between.

This clonotype has just a few counts. This chain connects TRBV5-4 to TRBJ2-3, with D perhaps TRBD2 (5 bases). This CDR3 contains 14 residues. Germline CDR1 reads SGHNT; CDR2 reads YYREEE (reference sequence). V was cut by 3 bases and J by 4 bases, with 12 bases left in between. The DNA for the CDR3 is TGTGCCAGCAGCTCCGTCTCGGGATCAGATACGCAGTATTTT. Amino acid sequence: CASSSVSGSDTQYF.

There are a few counts of this clonotype. V is TRBV5-5 and J is TRBJ2-5; D possibly corresponds to TRBD1 (5 bases). CDR1 is SGHKS and CDR2 is YYEKEE in the germline V gene (reference sequence). The CDR3 is made up of 14 amino acids. Trimming pared 3 bases from V and 5 bases from J, leaving 14 bases between. The CDR3 is CASSSARGVETQYF. The CDR3 DNA sequence: TGTGCCAGCAGCTCCGCAAGGGGTGTGGAGACCCAGTACTTC.

The chain couples TRBV24-1 to TRBJ1-1, with D perhaps matching TRBD1 (5 bases). The V end was cut by 4 bases, the J end by 1 base, with 9 bases between. Per the germline V gene, CDR1 is KGHDR and CDR2 is SFDVKD. CDR3 length: 14 residues. Here the CDR3 DNA reads TGTGCCACCAGTGACGTGGGACGGAACACTGAAGCTTTCTTT. This gives the protein CATSDVGRNTEAFF.

This clonotype was seen more than once but under ten times. Here the CDR3 reads CASSPTSGGAETQYF. CDR3 coding DNA: TGCGCCAGCAGCCCGACTAGCGGGGGGGCGGAGACCCAGTACTTC. V is TRBV5-1 and J is TRBJ2-5; TRBD2 matches at 14 bases. This CDR3 has 15 residues. The germline V gene has CDR1 SGHRS and CDR2 YFSETQ. Trimming removed 4 bases from V and 5 bases from J; junction bases left unmatched: 4.

The rearrangement links TRBV30 to TRBJ2-4; D is possibly TRBD2 (5 bases). Trimming left V 5 bases short and J 0 bases short, with 11 bases between. The CDR3 is 14 amino acids. CDR1 is GTSNPN and CDR2 is SVGIG in the germline V gene (reference sequence). The CDR3 loop reads CAWGVGEAKNIQYF. CDR3 sequence (DNA): TGTGCCTGGGGGGTGGGAGAAGCCAAAAACATTCAGTACTTC.

This clonotype was observed a handful of times. V usage is TRBV10-2 and J usage is TRBJ1-1, with TRBD1 identical over 8 bases. The CDR3 consists of 15 residues. In germline, CDR1 is WSHSY, CDR2 SAAADI. V gave up 4 bases and J gave up 5 bases; unmatched junction bases: 9. CDR3 DNA sequence: TGCGCCAGCAGTGGTACTCAGGGGGCTCGGACTGAAGCTTTCTTT. As protein: CASSGTQGARTEAFF.

This clonotype was counted only a few times. The DNA for the CDR3 is TGTGCCAGCAGCTTAGTGTCGGCAGGGACTGAAGCTTTCTTT. This gives the protein CASSLVSAGTEAFF. This chain connects TRBV11-2 to TRBJ1-1; tentatively, D is TRBD1 (5 bases). Per the germline V gene, CDR1 is SGHAT and CDR2 is FQNNGV. V lost 1 base, J lost 5 bases, and 11 bases lay in between. The CDR3 sequence is 14 residues long.

The chain combines TRBV7-9 with TRBJ2-1; no reliable D call. The V and J ends lost 1 base and 2 bases respectively, with 12 bases between them. The germline CDR1 and CDR2 sequences are SEHNR and FQNEAQ (reference sequence). This CDR3 has 16 amino acids. The CDR3 bases are TGTGCCAGCAGCTTAGGGGTGGTTTCACCCTACAATGAGCAGTTCTTC. Its translation: CASSLGVVSPYNEQFF.

There are many counts of this clonotype. V usage is TRBV9 and J usage is TRBJ2-1; weak D call: TRBD2 (5 bases). CDR1 SGDLS and CDR2 YYNGEE come from the germline V gene. The CDR3 length is 16 residues. Trimming shortened V by 0 bases and J by 0 bases, and 10 bases separated the two germline ends. CDR3 sequence: CASSVAWESSYNEQFF. Written as DNA, the CDR3 is TGTGCCAGCAGCGTAGCATGGGAGAGCTCCTACAATGAGCAGTTCTTC. The entire variable domain, with the rest obtained from reference TRBV9 and TRBJ2-1, is as follows: DSGVTQTPKHLITATGQRVTLRCSPRSGDLSVYWYQQSLDQGLQFLIQYYNGEERAKGNILERFSAQQFPDLHSELNLSSLELGDSALYFCASSVAWESSYNEQFFGPGTRLTVL.

This clonotype was detected only a few times. The chain is built from TRBV9 and TRBJ2-2; 10 bases fit TRBD2. Germline CDR1 is SGDLS and CDR2 is YYNGEE. Trimming cost V 3 bases and J 4 bases; bases outside gene matches: 6. The CDR3 contains 16 residues. Here the CDR3 reads CASSGAGGSSTGELFF. As DNA, the CDR3 is TGTGCCAGCAGCGGAGCGGGAGGGTCCTCCACCGGGGAGCTGTTTTTT.

This clonotype was counted only a few times. The chain couples TRBV15 to TRBJ2-1, with 9 bases aligning to TRBD2. Trimming at V came to 1 base and at J to 4 bases, leaving 5 bases not matched to a gene. The CDR3 runs 16 residues. The V gene's germline CDR1 is LNHNV and CDR2 YYDKDF (reference sequence). This CDR3 reads CATSRGASGVYNEQFF. The CDR3 DNA is TGTGCCACCAGCAGAGGGGCTAGCGGGGTGTACAATGAGCAGTTCTTC.

This clonotype was detected only a few times. V and J are TRBV7-3 and TRBJ2-5, with D perhaps matching TRBD1 or TRBD2 (6 bases each). V was shortened by 0 bases and J by 2 bases, with 10 bases between the two germline ends. This CDR3 is built from 15 residues. Germline lookup yields CDR1 SGHTA and CDR2 FQGTGA. The CDR3, as DNA: TGTGCCAGCAGCTTAACAGGGGGGTTTCAAGAGACCCAGTACTTC. Amino acids: CASSLTGGFQETQYF.